This is a list of T cell receptor beta chains from one sample in a study of cytomegalovirus exposure and HLA in healthy donors. Sequencing used immunoSEQ multiplex PCR; TCRdb keeps in-frame clones, though not all of them. The table lists 160,000 or so clones, roughly 72% of them singletons. The specimen was PBMCs. The origin of the receptors is a man aged 35-49 years in good health and CMV-seronegative. Each CDR3 is given with its conserved first and last residue. Fields, in order: D gene, V gene, clone size, J gene, CDR3 protein, CDR3 DNA. D genes are given only for firm matches. Only part of the rows carry a size: once, few, many, or a class if the clone is expanded.

NA	TRBV6-7	NA	TRBJ1-2	CASSYSKAQNHGYTF	TGTGCCAGCAGTTACTCGAAGGCACAGAACCATGGCTACACCTTC
NA	TRBV30	NA	TRBJ1-5	CAWSVRGTQPQHF	TGTGCCTGGAGTGTACGGGGGACTCAGCCCCAGCATTTT
NA	TRBV28	NA	TRBJ1-6	CASSLGGENSPLHF	TGTGCCAGCAGTTTGGGGGGGGAAAATTCACCCCTCCACTTT
NA	TRBV6-1	few	TRBJ2-7	CASSSRERYEQYF	TGTGCCAGTTCTTCTCGGGAGAGGTACGAGCAGTACTTC
TRBD1	TRBV19	NA	TRBJ1-2	CASSNGQGAGGYTF	TGTGCCAGTAGTAACGGACAGGGGGCCGGTGGCTACACCTTC
TRBD1	TRBV10-3	NA	TRBJ2-1	CAISGSKGALYNEQFF	TGTGCCATCAGTGGGTCCAAGGGGGCCCTCTACAATGAGCAGTTCTTC
TRBD2	TRBV9	NA	TRBJ2-7	CASSQLAGVVGEQYF	TGTGCCAGCAGCCAGCTAGCGGGAGTAGTGGGGGAGCAGTACTTC
TRBD2	TRBV9	NA	TRBJ2-1	CASSLGLAGVWNEQFF	TGTGCCAGCAGCCTAGGACTAGCGGGAGTATGGAATGAGCAGTTCTTC
TRBD2	TRBV11-3	once	TRBJ2-1	CASSPRTSGSYNEQFF	TGTGCCAGCAGCCCGAGGACTAGCGGGAGTTACAATGAGCAGTTCTTC
TRBD1	TRBV2	NA	TRBJ2-2	CASNVVGQGRSNTGELFF	TGTGCCAGCAATGTGGTGGGACAGGGGAGATCGAACACCGGGGAGCTGTTTTTT
TRBD1	TRBV5-1	NA	TRBJ1-1	CASSSTGETEAFF	TGCGCCAGCAGTTCGACAGGGGAGACTGAAGCTTTCTTT
TRBD2	TRBV28	NA	TRBJ2-1	CASSLSGSSYNEQFF	TGTGCCAGCAGCCTCAGCGGGAGCTCCTACAATGAGCAGTTCTTC
TRBD2	TRBV11-2	NA	TRBJ2-1	CASRRLAGINEQFF	TGTGCCAGCAGGCGGTTAGCGGGGATCAATGAGCAGTTCTTC
NA	TRBV9	NA	TRBJ2-1	CASSASTRSSYNEQFF	TGTGCCAGCAGCGCTTCGACTCGGAGCTCCTACAATGAGCAGTTCTTC
TRBD1	TRBV6-4	NA	TRBJ1-2	CASSKTGTGAFYGYTF	TGTGCCAGCAGTAAGACCGGGACAGGGGCCTTCTATGGCTACACCTTC
TRBD1	TRBV7-2	NA	TRBJ1-2	CASSYLDRAGGYTF	TGTGCCAGCAGCTATTTGGACAGGGCGGGGGGCTACACCTTC
NA	TRBV27	NA	TRBJ2-2	CASSLSLQGRTGELFF	TGTGCCAGCAGTTTATCGCTACAGGGAAGAACCGGGGAGCTGTTTTTT
TRBD1	TRBV5-1	NA	TRBJ2-5	CASSLTGTGTETQYF	TGCGCCAGCAGCTTGACTGGGACAGGGACAGAGACCCAGTACTTC
NA	TRBV4-1	NA	TRBJ1-2	CASSQSPRSLGGYTF	TGCGCCAGCAGCCAGTCCCCCCGCAGCCTAGGAGGCTACACCTTC
TRBD1	TRBV2	NA	TRBJ2-4	CASRSGTGYTSQYF	TGTGCCAGCAGGTCCGGGACAGGGTATACCAGTCAGTACTTC
TRBD1	TRBV5-1	few	TRBJ1-1	CASSLGDRGGSTEAFF	TGCGCCAGCAGCTTGGGGGACAGGGGAGGGAGCACTGAAGCTTTCTTT
NA	TRBV28	NA	TRBJ2-7	CASSGLLRGSYEQYF	TGTGCCAGCAGTGGTCTTTTGCGAGGATCCTACGAGCAGTACTTC
TRBD1	TRBV27	few	TRBJ2-1	CASSSGTEVYNEQFF	TGTGCCAGCAGTTCCGGGACAGAGGTCTACAATGAGCAGTTCTTC
TRBD2	TRBV30	many	TRBJ2-1	CAWSVGLADYNEQFF	TGTGCCTGGAGTGTGGGGCTAGCGGACTACAATGAGCAGTTCTTC
NA	TRBV10-3	NA	TRBJ2-1	CAISDPGAPYNEQFF	TGTGCCATCAGTGACCCAGGGGCCCCCTACAATGAGCAGTTCTTC
NA	TRBV19	NA	TRBJ2-1	CATREGNEQFF	TGTGCCACCAGAGAGGGCAATGAGCAGTTCTTC